Following are 17 T cell receptor beta chains from one sample sequenced in a study of T-cell reconstitution after alpha-beta-depleted transplantation in children. Unique molecular identifiers were incorporated when the TCRbeta library was constructed. TCRdb itself ran the PCR reads through MiXCR, one entry per CDR3 protein. The sample lists 550,000 to 800,000 distinct CDR3 sequences; 13% were seen once. Material: PBMCs, obtained before TCRalphabeta/CD19-depleted stem cell transplant. Receptors originate from a girl aged 2-10 years with congenital amegakaryocytic thrombocytopenia, due to receive a stem cell transplant.

This clonotype was recorded at least ten times. The chain has TRBV5-1 and TRBJ2-1, with D possibly TRBD2 on 5 matching bases. The ends were cut back, 3 bases at V and 5 bases at J, with 15 bases in the middle. CDR1 is SGHRS, CDR2 YFSETQ, per germline. This CDR3 contains 15 residues. CDR3 coding DNA: TGCGCCAGCAGCTCGACTATGAGTGGGCACAATGAGCAGTTCTTC. Its translation is CASSSTMSGHNEQFF.

This clonotype has at least ten counts. The chain carries TRBV20-1 and TRBJ2-7; possibly TRBD2 for D (6 bases). The CDR3 is 16 amino acids. Trimming removed 2 bases at V and 3 bases at J, with 20 bases between. Germline-derived CDR1 and CDR2 are DFQATT and SNEGSKA (reference sequence). CDR3 loop: CSARSSRGKVSYEQYF. The CDR3 nucleotides are TGCAGTGCTAGATCGTCTCGGGGGAAGGTTAGCTACGAGCAGTACTTC.

This clonotype was observed many times. V usage is TRBV12-3 or TRBV12-4 and J usage is TRBJ2-2; possible D gene TRBD2, 6 bases. This CDR3 is 15 amino acids long. Trimming pared 3 bases from V and 0 bases from J, leaving 8 bases between. The CDR3 nucleotides read TGTGCCAGCAGTTTTGGCGGGGCGAACACCGGGGAGCTGTTTTTT. Its translation is CASSFGGANTGELFF.

V is TRBV7-6 and J is TRBJ1-2; 8 bases agree with TRBD1. After removal of 5 bases from V and 7 bases from J, the junction contained 6 bases not matched to a gene. The germline V gene has CDR1 SGHVS and CDR2 FNYEAQ. The CDR3 extends over 13 amino acids. The CDR3 DNA is TGTGCCAGCAGCCACCAGGGGGCGGCTGGCTACACCTTC. Its protein product is CASSHQGAAGYTF.

This clonotype was seen more than once but under ten times. The V and J genes are TRBV10-3 and TRBJ1-2, with no clear D. This CDR3 spans 15 amino acids. V lost 3 bases and J 8 bases, leaving 19 bases between the germline ends. Germline V CDR1 and CDR2: ENHRY, SYGVKD. The CDR3 nucleotides are TGTGCCATCAGTGACCTTGGACGGATCTCCCAAGGCTACACCTTC. This gives the protein CAISDLGRISQGYTF.

This clonotype was seen only a few times. V is TRBV14 and J is TRBJ2-3, with D unresolved. V was pared by 0 bases and J by 4 bases, with 8 bases between. CDR1 and CDR2 (germline): SGHDN, FVKESK. This CDR3 is 14 amino acids long. The DNA for the CDR3 is TGTGCCAGCAGCCAAGACCTAGTGCCAGATACGCAGTATTTT. It encodes CASSQDLVPDTQYF.

This clonotype was seen more than once but under ten times. The V gene is TRBV7-6, the J gene TRBJ2-3, with D perhaps matching TRBD1 or TRBD2 (6 bases each). CDR3 length equals 16 residues. The germline V and J ends were trimmed by 5 bases and 0 bases, with 15 bases remaining between them. Germline V gene sequence: CDR1 SGHVS, CDR2 FNYEAQ. CDR3: CASSPRWGASTDTQYF. As DNA, the CDR3 is TGTGCCAGCAGCCCCCGGTGGGGGGCTAGCACAGATACGCAGTATTTT.

In this sample, this clonotype turned up many times. CDR3 in amino acids: CASSFTGYEQYF. CDR3 nucleotides: TGCGCCAGCAGCTTCACAGGCTACGAGCAGTACTTC. The chain uses TRBV5-1 and TRBJ2-7, with a possible D match to TRBD1 (5 bases). Germline CDR1 SGHRS, CDR2 YFSETQ. V was cut by 2 bases and J by 3 bases, with 6 bases left in between. This CDR3 is built from 12 residues.

This sequence joins TRBV12-3 or TRBV12-4 and TRBJ1-5, with D unclear. With 3 bases removed from V and 3 bases from J, the gap between germline ends came to 12 bases. The CDR3 consists of 15 residues. As DNA, the CDR3 is TGTGCCAGCAGTTTTTCTTCTGGGAACAATCAGCCCCAGCATTTT. Translated: CASSFSSGNNQPQHF.

This clonotype was recorded at least ten times. This chain joins TRBV5-1 and TRBJ2-1; D may be TRBD1 (5 bases). In germline, CDR1 is SGHRS, CDR2 YFSETQ. Trimming removed 5 bases at V and 5 bases at J, with 17 bases between. The CDR3 consists of 15 residues. The chain's CDR3 is CASRVGLIGDNEQFF. The CDR3, as DNA: TGCGCCAGCAGAGTGGGGCTTATAGGGGACAATGAGCAGTTCTTC.

V gene TRBV3-1 combines with J gene TRBJ2-5; the match to TRBD2 covers 7 bases. CDR3 length: 13 residues. V was clipped by 3 bases and J by 5 bases; unmatched bases: 3. Germline V CDR1 and CDR2: LGHDT, YNNKEL (reference sequence). CDR3 sequence (DNA): TGTGCCAGCAGCCAGGCCGGGGGGGAGACCCAGTACTTC. Translated, it gives CASSQAGGETQYF.

This clonotype was seen ten or more times. CDR3 residues: CASSITGSGPETQYF. The CDR3 coding sequence is TGCGCCAGCAGCATTACAGGGTCTGGTCCGGAGACCCAGTACTTC. The chain joins TRBV5-1 to TRBJ2-5; possibly TRBD1 for D (6 bases). There are 15 residues in the CDR3. Germline V gene lookup returns CDR1 SGHRS and CDR2 YFSETQ. V lost 4 bases and J 5 bases, leaving 18 bases between the germline ends.

V and J are TRBV7-8 and TRBJ2-7; 8 bases align to TRBD1. The ends lost 5 bases at V and 4 bases at J; junction bases unmatched: 10. CDR1 SGHVS and CDR2 FQNEAQ come from the germline V gene. The CDR3 is made up of 15 amino acids. The CDR3 reads CASSLGWQGAYEQYF. The CDR3 DNA follows: TGTGCCAGCAGCCTTGGGTGGCAGGGGGCTTACGAGCAGTACTTC.

The chain employs TRBV29-1 and TRBJ2-1, with 7 bases lining up with TRBD2. The CDR3 consists of 17 residues. The V gene's germline CDR1 is SQVTM and CDR2 ANQGSEA. Trimming cost V 6 bases and J 0 bases; bases outside gene matches: 14. The CDR3 spells CSVGGLAALSSYNEQFF. CDR3 in DNA: TGCAGCGTCGGAGGCCTAGCGGCGCTAAGCTCCTACAATGAGCAGTTCTTC.

This clonotype was counted at least ten times. The chain uses TRBV20-1 and TRBJ1-2; tentative D call: TRBD1 (5 bases). V dropped 1 base and J dropped 7 bases, with 19 bases sitting between them. The CDR3 has 15 amino acids. Germline loops: CDR1 DFQATT, CDR2 SNEGSKA (reference sequence). This chain's CDR3 is CSARVAVRVGGGYTF. The CDR3 nucleotides read TGCAGTGCTAGAGTTGCTGTGCGAGTCGGGGGTGGCTACACCTTC.

This clonotype came up a few times. The chain employs TRBV5-6 and TRBJ2-7, with D perhaps matching TRBD1 (5 bases). Per germline, CDR1 SGHDT and CDR2 YYEEEE. V dropped 0 bases and J dropped 5 bases, with 15 bases sitting between them. The CDR3 has 15 residues. This CDR3 is CASSLGNRPSHEQYF. The CDR3 nucleotides are TGTGCCAGCAGCTTGGGCAACAGGCCATCCCACGAGCAGTACTTC.

There are many counts of this clonotype. The chain carries TRBV9 and TRBJ2-7; 12 bases fit TRBD2. The germline V gene encodes CDR1 SGDLS and CDR2 YYNGEE. This CDR3 has 16 amino acids. V lost 4 bases and J lost 4; bases outside the gene matches: 9. Here the CDR3 reads CASSPMTSGSVYEQYF. In nucleotides, the CDR3 is TGTGCCAGCAGCCCCATGACTAGCGGGAGTGTTTACGAGCAGTACTTC.